The source of this T cell receptor beta chain is a study of T cells after yellow fever vaccination. The study's findings and limits: After the booster, approximately 96% of CD4 and about nine tenths of CD8 primary-response clones were re-detected. Abundant bulk-population clonotypes could contaminate the FACS-sorted repertoires. On re-exposure, the response was weaker but peaked faster, at day 5 versus 15.

This clonotype was seen a few times. No antigen is known for it. Researchers made TCR cDNA using 5'RACE template switching, and this step added a universal primer site and UMIs. TCRdb reprocessed the 5' RACE reads with MiXCR, giving one entry per CDR3 protein. The table shows hundreds of thousands of distinct CDR3 sequences, with 6.2% occurring only once. Deletions cut 9 bases from V and 11 bases from J, with 16 bases between. The CDR3 extends over 11 amino acids. Germline CDR1 reads SNHLY; CDR2 reads FYNNEI. This TCR derives from a young man who received the YFV17D yellow fever vaccine. The chain recombines TRBV2 with TRBJ1-2; D remains ambiguous. The sequences come from PBMCs, collected 5 days after the yellow fever booster vaccination. In DNA form, the CDR3 reads TGTGCCAGTCGCGACTCGGGGAGATACACCTTC. This sequence encodes CASRDSGRYTF.